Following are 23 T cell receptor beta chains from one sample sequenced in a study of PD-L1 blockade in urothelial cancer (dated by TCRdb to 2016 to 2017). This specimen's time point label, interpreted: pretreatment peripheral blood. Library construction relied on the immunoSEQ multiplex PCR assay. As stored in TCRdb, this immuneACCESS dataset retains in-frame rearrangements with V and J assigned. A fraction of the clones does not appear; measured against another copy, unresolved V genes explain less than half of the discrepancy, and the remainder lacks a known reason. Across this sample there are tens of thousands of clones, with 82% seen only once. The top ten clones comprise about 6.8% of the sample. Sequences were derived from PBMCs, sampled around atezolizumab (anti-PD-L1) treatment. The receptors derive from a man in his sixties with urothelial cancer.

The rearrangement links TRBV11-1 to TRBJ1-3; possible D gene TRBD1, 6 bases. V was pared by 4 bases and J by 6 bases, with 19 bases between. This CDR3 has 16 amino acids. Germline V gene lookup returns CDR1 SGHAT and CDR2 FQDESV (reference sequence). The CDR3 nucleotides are TGTGCCAGCAGCTCGATTCTACAGGGATATGAAAACACCATATATTTT. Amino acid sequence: CASSSILQGYENTIYF.

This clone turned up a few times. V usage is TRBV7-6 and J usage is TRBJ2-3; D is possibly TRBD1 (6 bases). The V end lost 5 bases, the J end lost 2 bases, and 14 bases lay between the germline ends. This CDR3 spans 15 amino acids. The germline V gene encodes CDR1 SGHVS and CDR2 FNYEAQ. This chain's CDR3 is CASSPLTGITDTQYF. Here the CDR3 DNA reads TGTGCCAGCAGCCCGCTGACAGGAATCACAGATACGCAGTATTTT.

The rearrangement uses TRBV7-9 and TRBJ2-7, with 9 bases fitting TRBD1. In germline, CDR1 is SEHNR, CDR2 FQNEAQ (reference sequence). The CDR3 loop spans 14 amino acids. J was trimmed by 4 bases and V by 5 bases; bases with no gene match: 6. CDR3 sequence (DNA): TGTGCCAGCAGCCCCGGGACAGGGACATACGAGCAGTACTTC. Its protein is CASSPGTGTYEQYF.

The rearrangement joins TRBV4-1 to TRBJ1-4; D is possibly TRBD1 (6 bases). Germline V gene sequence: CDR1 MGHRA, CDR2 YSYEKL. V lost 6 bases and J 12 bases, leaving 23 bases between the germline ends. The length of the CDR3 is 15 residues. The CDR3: CASSEGDTENGELFF. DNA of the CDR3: TGCGCCAGCAGTGAAGGGGACACTGAAAACGGGGAACTGTTTTTT.

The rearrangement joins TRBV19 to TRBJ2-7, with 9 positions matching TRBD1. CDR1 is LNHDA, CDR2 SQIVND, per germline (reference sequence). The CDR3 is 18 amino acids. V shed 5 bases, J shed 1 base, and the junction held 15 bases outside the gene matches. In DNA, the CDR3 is TGTGCCAGTAGTCCGGGGGACAGGGCGGGAAGACCGTCCTACGAGCAGTACTTC. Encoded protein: CASSPGDRAGRPSYEQYF.

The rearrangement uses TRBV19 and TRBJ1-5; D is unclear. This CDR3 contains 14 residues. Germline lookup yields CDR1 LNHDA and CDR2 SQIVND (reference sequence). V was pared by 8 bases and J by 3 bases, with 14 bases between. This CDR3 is CASRVSQYNQPQHF. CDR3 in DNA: TGTGCCAGTCGGGTCTCTCAATACAATCAGCCCCAGCATTTT.

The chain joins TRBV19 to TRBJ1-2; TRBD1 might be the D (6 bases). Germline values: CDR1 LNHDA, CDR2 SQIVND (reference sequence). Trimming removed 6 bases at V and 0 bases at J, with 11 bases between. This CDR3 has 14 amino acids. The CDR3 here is CASRLTGPNYGYTF. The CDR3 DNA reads TGTGCCAGTAGGTTGACAGGACCTAACTATGGCTACACCTTC.

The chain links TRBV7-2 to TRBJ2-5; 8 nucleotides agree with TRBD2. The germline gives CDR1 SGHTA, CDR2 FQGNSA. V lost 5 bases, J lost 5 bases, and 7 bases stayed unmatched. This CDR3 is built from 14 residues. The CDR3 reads CASSNGGARETQYF. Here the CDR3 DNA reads TGTGCCAGCAGCAACGGGGGGGCCCGTGAGACCCAGTACTTC.

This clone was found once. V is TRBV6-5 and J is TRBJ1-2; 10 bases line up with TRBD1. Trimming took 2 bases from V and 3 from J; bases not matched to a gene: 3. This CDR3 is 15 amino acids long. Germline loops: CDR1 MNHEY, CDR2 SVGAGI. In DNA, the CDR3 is TGTGCCAGCAGTTACAGCGGGACAGGGGACTATGGCTACACCTTC. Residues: CASSYSGTGDYGYTF.

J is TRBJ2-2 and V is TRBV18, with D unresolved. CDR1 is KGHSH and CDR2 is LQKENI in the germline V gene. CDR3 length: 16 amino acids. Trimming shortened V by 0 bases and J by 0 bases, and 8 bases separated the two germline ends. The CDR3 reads CASSPPQAPNTGELFF. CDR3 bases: TGTGCCAGCTCACCACCTCAGGCCCCGAACACCGGGGAGCTGTTTTTT.

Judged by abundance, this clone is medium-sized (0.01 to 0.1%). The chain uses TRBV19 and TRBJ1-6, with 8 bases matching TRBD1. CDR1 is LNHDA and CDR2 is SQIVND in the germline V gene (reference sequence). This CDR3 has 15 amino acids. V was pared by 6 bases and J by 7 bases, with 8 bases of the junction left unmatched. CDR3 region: CASSMQGAENSPLHF. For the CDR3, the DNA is TGTGCCAGTAGCATGCAGGGGGCCGAAAATTCACCCCTCCACTTT. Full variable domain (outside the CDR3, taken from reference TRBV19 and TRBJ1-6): DGGITQSPKYLFRKEGQNVTLSCEQNLNHDAMYWYRQDPGQGLRLIYYSQIVNDFQKGDIAEGYSVSREKKESFPLTVTSAQKNPTAFYLCASSMQGAENSPLHFGNGTRLTVT.

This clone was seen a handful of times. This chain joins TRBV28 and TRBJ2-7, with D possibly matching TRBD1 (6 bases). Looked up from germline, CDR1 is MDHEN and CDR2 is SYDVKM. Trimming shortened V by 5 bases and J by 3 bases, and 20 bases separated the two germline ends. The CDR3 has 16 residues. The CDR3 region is CASSPYPRTAFYEQYF. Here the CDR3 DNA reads TGTGCCAGCAGTCCTTACCCTCGGACAGCCTTCTACGAGCAGTACTTC.

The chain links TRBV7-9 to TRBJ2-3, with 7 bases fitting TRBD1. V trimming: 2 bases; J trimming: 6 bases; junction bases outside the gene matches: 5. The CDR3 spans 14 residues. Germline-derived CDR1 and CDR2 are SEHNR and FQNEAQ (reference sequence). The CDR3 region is CASSLTGDGDTQYF. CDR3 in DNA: TGTGCCAGCAGCTTAACAGGGGATGGCGATACGCAGTATTTT. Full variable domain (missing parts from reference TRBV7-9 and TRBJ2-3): DTGVSQNPRHKITKRGQNVTFRCDPISEHNRLYWYRQTLGQGPEFLTYFQNEAQLEKSRLLSDRFSAERPKGSFSTLEIQRTEQGDSAMYLCASSLTGDGDTQYFGPGTRLTVL.

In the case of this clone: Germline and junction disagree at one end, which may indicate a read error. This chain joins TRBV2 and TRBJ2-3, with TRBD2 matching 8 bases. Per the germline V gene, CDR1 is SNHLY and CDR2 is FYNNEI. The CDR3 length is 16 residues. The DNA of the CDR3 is TGTGCCAGCAGTACCGTTAGCGGGGCTCCGACAGGTACGCAGTATTTT. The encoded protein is CASSTVSGAPTGTQYF.

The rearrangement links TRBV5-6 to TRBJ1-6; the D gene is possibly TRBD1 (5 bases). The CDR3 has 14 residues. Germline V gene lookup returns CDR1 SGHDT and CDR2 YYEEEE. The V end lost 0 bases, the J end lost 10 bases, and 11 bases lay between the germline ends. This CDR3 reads CASSLGRVDSPLHF. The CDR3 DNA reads TGTGCCAGCAGCTTGGGCAGGGTAGACTCACCCCTCCACTTT.

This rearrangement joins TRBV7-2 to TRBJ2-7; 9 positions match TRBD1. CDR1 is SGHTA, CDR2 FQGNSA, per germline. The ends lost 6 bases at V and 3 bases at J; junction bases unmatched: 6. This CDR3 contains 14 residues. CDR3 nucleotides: TGTGCCAGCAGTCCTCCGGGACAGGGCTACGAGCAGTACTTC. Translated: CASSPPGQGYEQYF. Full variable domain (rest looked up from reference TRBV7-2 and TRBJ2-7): GAGVSQSPSNKVTEKGKDVELRCDPISGHTALYWYRQSLGQGLEFLIYFQGNSAPDKSGLPSDRFSAERTGGSVSTLTIQRTQQEDSAVYLCASSPPGQGYEQYFGPGTRLTVT.

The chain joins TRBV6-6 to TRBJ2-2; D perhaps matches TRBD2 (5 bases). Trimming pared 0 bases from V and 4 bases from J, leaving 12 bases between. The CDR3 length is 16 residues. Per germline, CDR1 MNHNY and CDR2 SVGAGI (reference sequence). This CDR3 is CASSYSRSTTTGELFF. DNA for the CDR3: TGTGCCAGCAGTTACTCGAGGTCGACTACCACCGGGGAGCTGTTTTTT.

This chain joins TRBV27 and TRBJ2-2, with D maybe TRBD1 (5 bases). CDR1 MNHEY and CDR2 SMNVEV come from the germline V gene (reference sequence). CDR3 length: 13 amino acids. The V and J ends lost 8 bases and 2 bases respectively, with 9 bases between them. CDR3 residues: CASQDTNTGELFF. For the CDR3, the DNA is TGTGCCAGCCAGGACACTAACACCGGGGAGCTGTTTTTT.

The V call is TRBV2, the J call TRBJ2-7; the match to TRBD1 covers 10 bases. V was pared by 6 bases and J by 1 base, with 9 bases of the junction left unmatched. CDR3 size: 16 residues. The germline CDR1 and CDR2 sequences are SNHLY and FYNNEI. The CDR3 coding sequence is TGTGCCAGCAGGCCGGGACAGGGGATAGGGTCCTACGAGCAGTACTTC. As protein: CASRPGQGIGSYEQYF.

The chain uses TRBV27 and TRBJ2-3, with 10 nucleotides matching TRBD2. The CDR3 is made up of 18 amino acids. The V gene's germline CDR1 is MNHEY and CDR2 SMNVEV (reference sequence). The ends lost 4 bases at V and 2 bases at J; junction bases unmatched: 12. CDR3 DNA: TGTGCCAGCAGTTCGATCCGGACTAGCGGTCCAAACACAGATACGCAGTATTTT. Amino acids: CASSSIRTSGPNTDTQYF.

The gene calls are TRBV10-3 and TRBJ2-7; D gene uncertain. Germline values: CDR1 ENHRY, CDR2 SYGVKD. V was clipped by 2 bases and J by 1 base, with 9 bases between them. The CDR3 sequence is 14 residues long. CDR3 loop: CAISEGIRSYEQYF. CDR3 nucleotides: TGTGCCATCAGTGAGGGTATCAGGTCCTACGAGCAGTACTTC.

The CDR3 protein is CASSVAGGIQETQYF. The CDR3 DNA follows: TGTGCCAGCAGCGTAGCGGGGGGGATCCAAGAGACCCAGTACTTC. The V gene is TRBV9, the J gene TRBJ2-5, with 8 bases lining up with TRBD2. The CDR3 has 15 residues. The ends lost 0 bases at V and 1 base at J; junction bases unmatched: 2. Germline CDR1 SGDLS, CDR2 YYNGEE.

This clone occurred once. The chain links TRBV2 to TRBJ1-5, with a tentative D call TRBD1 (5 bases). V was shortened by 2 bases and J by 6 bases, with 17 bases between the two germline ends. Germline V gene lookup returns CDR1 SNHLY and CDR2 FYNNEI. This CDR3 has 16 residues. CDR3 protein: CASSEKGSSTGQPQHF. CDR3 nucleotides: TGTGCCAGCAGTGAAAAGGGGTCCAGTACCGGTCAGCCCCAGCATTTT.